Below, 26 T cell receptor beta chains from the same sample are listed, as sequenced in a study of regulatory T cells in long-lasting Graves disease. The sample's time point: newly diagnosed GD, antithyroid drugs for less than 3 months. The TCR library was made from RNA that had been extracted from PBMCs in TRIzol. Arm-PCR of CDR3 regions and iRepertoire HTBI primers were used to build TCR beta libraries. Each CDR3 protein gets one entry after TCRdb re-called the multiplex PCR reads with MiXCR. Of about 450,000 distinct CDR3 sequences in the sample, over 15% are singletons; the top ten hold about 10%. This sample also belongs to another study, concerning T cells in Graves' hyperthyroidism and ophthalmopathy.

The specimen comprised peripheral blood mononuclear cells (PBMCs), sampled at new diagnosis, from a patient treated with antithyroid drugs. Source of these receptors: a woman younger than 45 with Graves disease.

The CDR3 DNA is TGTGCCAGCTCCCCAGGGGGGCGACAGTTCACTGAAGCTTTCTTT. Residues: CASSPGGRQFTEAFF. V and J are TRBV18 and TRBJ1-1, with 7 bases aligning to TRBD1. The CDR3 sequence is 15 residues long. CDR1 and CDR2 from the germline V gene are KGHSH and LQKENI. Trimming at V came to 6 bases and at J to 4 bases, leaving 11 bases not matched to a gene.

The CDR3 bases are TGTGCTAGTGGTTTTGGGGTAGCCAAAAACATTCAGTACTTC. It specifies CASGFGVAKNIQYF. The chain carries TRBV12-5 and TRBJ2-4, with D unclear. Germline values: CDR1 LGHNT, CDR2 FRNRAP. The V and J ends lost 3 bases and 0 bases respectively, with 6 bases between them. The CDR3 length is 14 residues. Full variable domain (rest looked up from reference TRBV12-5 and TRBJ2-4): DARVTQTPRHKVTEMGQEVTMRCQPILGHNTVFWYRQTMMQGLELLAYFRNRAPLDDSGMPKDRFSAEMPDATLATLKIQPSEPRDSAVYFCASGFGVAKNIQYFGAGTRLSVL.

This clonotype was detected only a few times. The chain has TRBV6-2 or TRBV6-3 and TRBJ2-3; either TRBD1 or TRBD2 may fit D (5 bases each). The CDR3 is 15 amino acids. Germline values: CDR1 MNHEY, CDR2 SVGEGT. Between the trimmed V and J ends, which lost 5 bases and 1 base, there was a span of 13 bases. This CDR3 is CASSEVRGGTDTQYF. The CDR3 nucleotides are TGTGCCAGCAGTGAAGTCCGGGGCGGCACAGATACGCAGTATTTT.

This clonotype was recorded at least ten times. V usage is TRBV18 and J usage is TRBJ2-1; 9 bases match TRBD2. The CDR3 totals 16 residues. V lost 1 base, J lost 0 bases, and 1 base stayed unmatched. Germline CDR1 KGHSH, CDR2 LQKENI. The CDR3 DNA reads TGTGCCAGCTCACCACTAGCGGGGGACTCCTACAATGAGCAGTTCTTC. Translated: CASSPLAGDSYNEQFF.

This clonotype was seen repeatedly, ten times or more. Sequence at one end of the junction differs from germline and may be a read error. The chain uses TRBV5-1 and TRBJ2-1; no firm D call. Germline V gene lookup returns CDR1 SGHRS and CDR2 YFSETQ. This CDR3 is built from 16 residues. The CDR3 region has the DNA TGCGCCAGCACCTTGGGGTCTCACAGCTCCTACAATGAGCAGTTCTTC. The encoded protein is CASTLGSHSSYNEQFF.

This clonotype showed up just a few times. The chain employs TRBV20-1 and TRBJ2-1; TRBD2 agrees at 8 bases. The junction had 7 bases not matched to a gene; V was cut back by 5 bases and J by 7 bases. CDR1 is DFQATT and CDR2 is SNEGSKA in the germline V gene (reference sequence). The CDR3 runs 13 residues. CDR3: CSALSAGANEQFF. In nucleotides, the CDR3 is TGCAGTGCTCTCTCAGCGGGAGCTAATGAGCAGTTCTTC.

The CDR3 region has the DNA TGTGCCAGCAGTGCAACACGTTCCGGGGAGCTGTTTTTT. It specifies CASSATRSGELFF. The V and J genes are TRBV6-2 or TRBV6-3 and TRBJ2-2; no reliable D call. Germline CDR1 is MNHEY and CDR2 is SVGEGT. Deletions cut 5 bases from V and 6 bases from J, with 10 bases between. This CDR3 has 13 residues.

This clonotype has at least ten counts. The chain has TRBV3-1 and TRBJ1-2; the match to TRBD1 covers 7 bases. The germline V gene has CDR1 LGHDT and CDR2 YNNKEL (reference sequence). The CDR3 has 13 amino acids. V lost 5 bases and J lost 8; bases outside the gene matches: 8. CDR3 DNA sequence: TGTGCCAGCAGCATGACAGGGCTCGACGGCTACACCTTC. This sequence encodes CASSMTGLDGYTF.

This clonotype came up a few times. The rearrangement links TRBV6-1 to TRBJ1-2; no firm D call. The CDR3 is 13 amino acids. The V and J ends lost 7 bases and 2 bases respectively, with 11 bases between them. CDR1 is MNHNS, CDR2 SASEGT, per germline. The chain's CDR3 is CASTPLTNYGYTF. CDR3 coding DNA: TGTGCCAGCACCCCTCTGACCAACTATGGCTACACCTTC.

This clonotype has at least ten counts. The chain carries TRBV5-5 and TRBJ1-1; possibly TRBD1 for D (6 bases). The CDR3 contains 16 residues. Germline loops: CDR1 SGHKS, CDR2 YYEKEE (reference sequence). The V gene lost 4 bases and the J gene lost 5 bases, with 21 bases spanning the gap. The DNA for the CDR3 is TGTGCCAGCAGCCCTCCACCCCAGGGAAGGGGGACTGAAGCTTTCTTT. Amino acid sequence: CASSPPPQGRGTEAFF.

This clonotype was detected a few times. The chain is built from TRBV20-1 and TRBJ1-4; 7 bases are shared with TRBD1. With 0 bases clipped from V and 10 bases from J, the junction kept 11 bases outside the gene matches. The CDR3 has 15 amino acids. Germline CDR1 DFQATT, CDR2 SNEGSKA (reference sequence). The CDR3 protein is CSARDLTGNGAKLFF. Written as DNA, the CDR3 is TGCAGTGCTAGAGATCTGACAGGGAACGGTGCAAAACTGTTTTTT.

The chain recombines TRBV2 with TRBJ1-6; D unclear. This CDR3 is built from 14 residues. Germline V gene sequence: CDR1 SNHLY, CDR2 FYNNEI. Trimming pared 4 bases from V and 5 bases from J, leaving 9 bases between. CDR3 loop: CASSGPANNSPLHF. Written as DNA, the CDR3 is TGTGCCAGCAGTGGTCCAGCAAATAATTCACCCCTCCACTTT.

The rearrangement links TRBV5-1 to TRBJ1-3; a weak D match, TRBD1 (5 bases). This CDR3 comprises 16 residues. The germline V and J ends were trimmed by 0 bases and 0 bases, with 10 bases remaining between them. CDR1 and CDR2 (germline): SGHRS, YFSETQ. The CDR3 coding sequence is TGCGCCAGCAGCTTGGACGGGGGGACCTCTGGAAACACCATATATTTT. Its translation is CASSLDGGTSGNTIYF.

V and J are TRBV6-1 and TRBJ1-5, with TRBD1 matching 7 bases. V lost 8 bases to trimming and J lost 7 bases; unmatched junction nucleotides: 5. Germline CDR1 and CDR2: MNHNS and SASEGT. This CDR3 contains 12 residues. The CDR3 spells CASGQGVQPQHF. The CDR3 DNA follows: TGTGCCAGCGGGCAGGGGGTCCAGCCCCAGCATTTT.

Many counts were recorded for this clonotype. This chain joins TRBV12-3 or TRBV12-4 and TRBJ2-7; D is unresolved. V dropped 3 bases and J dropped 2 bases, with 11 bases sitting between them. The CDR3 consists of 14 residues. Here the CDR3 DNA reads TGTGCCAGCAGTTTCCCAAACGGAGCCTACGAGCAGTACTTC. It yields the protein CASSFPNGAYEQYF.

This clonotype occurred many times. V gene TRBV6-5 combines with J gene TRBJ2-5, with D unresolved. V gave up 3 bases and J gave up 5 bases, with 13 bases separating them. The CDR3 runs to 14 residues. The germline V gene has CDR1 MNHEY and CDR2 SVGAGI. In DNA, the CDR3 is TGTGCCAGCAGTTATCAAGGACGCAGGGAGACCCAGTACTTC. Amino acids: CASSYQGRRETQYF.

The rearrangement links TRBV29-1 to TRBJ1-2; no clear D. The CDR3 length is 13 residues. Germline values: CDR1 SQVTM, CDR2 ANQGSEA. The V end was cut by 8 bases, the J end by 6 bases, with 19 bases between. The CDR3: CSISRAARNGYTF. The CDR3 DNA sequence: TGCAGCATTAGTCGTGCAGCAAGAAATGGCTACACCTTC.

This clonotype has at least ten counts. The chain is built from TRBV27 and TRBJ2-1; a possible D gene is TRBD2 (5 bases). V was trimmed by 8 bases and J by 6 bases, leaving 20 bases between them. Germline V CDR1 and CDR2: MNHEY, SMNVEV (reference sequence). The CDR3 covers 15 residues. DNA for the CDR3: TGTGCCAGCTGCTATCTGGACGGGAAAGGCAATGAGCAGTTCTTC. Residues: CASCYLDGKGNEQFF.

This clonotype was counted between two and nine times. Possible read error: a much larger clone is one base away. The chain is built from TRBV3-1 and TRBJ1-6; D is ambiguous. The CDR3 has 11 residues. The germline V gene has CDR1 LGHDT and CDR2 YNNKEL (reference sequence). The CDR3 loop reads CASSQVDELRF. The CDR3 DNA reads TGTGCCAGCAGCCAAGTGGACGAACTCCGCTTT.

This clonotype was found many times. V and J are TRBV20-1 and TRBJ1-3; 7 nucleotides agree with TRBD1. CDR3 length: 14 residues. With 1 base clipped from V and 7 bases from J, the junction kept 7 bases outside the gene matches. The germline V gene has CDR1 DFQATT and CDR2 SNEGSKA (reference sequence). The CDR3: CSARVGGLGNTIYF. The CDR3 region has the DNA TGCAGTGCTAGAGTAGGGGGCCTGGGGAACACCATATATTTT.

This clonotype was recorded at least ten times. The chain has TRBV6-5 and TRBJ2-3; D not resolved. Germline assignment: CDR1 MNHEY and CDR2 SVGAGI. V lost 4 bases and J 2 bases, leaving 10 bases between the germline ends. The CDR3 spans 14 residues. Written as DNA, the CDR3 is TGTGCCAGCAGTTCTACCCGTGTCACAGATACGCAGTATTTT. Translated: CASSSTRVTDTQYF.

The V and J genes are TRBV20-1 and TRBJ2-7; 8 bases line up with TRBD2. From germline, CDR1 is DFQATT and CDR2 SNEGSKA (reference sequence). V gave up 3 bases and J gave up 5 bases; unmatched junction bases: 15. This CDR3 contains 16 residues. The CDR3 reads CSARGGDEREFHEQYF. The CDR3 coding sequence is TGCAGTGCTAGGGGCGGGGATGAGCGGGAGTTCCACGAGCAGTACTTC.

This clonotype was counted only a few times. This may arise from a read error, as a much more abundant clone is one base away. The CDR3 does not end in the conserved phenylalanine or tryptophan, so this is likely a read error. The rearrangement uses TRBV28 and TRBJ1-5; D might be TRBD1 (5 bases). This CDR3 has 14 amino acids. The V gene's germline CDR1 is MDHEN and CDR2 SYDVKM. V dropped 1 base and J dropped 6 bases, with 10 bases sitting between them. The chain's CDR3 is CASSLSSGIQPQHL. The CDR3 bases are TGTGCCAGCAGTTTATCCTCAGGGATTCAGCCCCAGCATCTT.

This clonotype came up many times. The V call is TRBV6-1, the J call TRBJ2-7, with D maybe TRBD2 (5 bases). V was trimmed by 5 bases and J by 2 bases, leaving 13 bases between them. Germline V gives CDR1 MNHNS, CDR2 SASEGT. The length of the CDR3 is 14 residues. The CDR3 loop reads CASSRLTKTYEQYF. CDR3 nucleotide sequence: TGTGCCAGCAGTCGACTGACTAAAACCTACGAGCAGTACTTC.

This clonotype was seen many times. The rearrangement links TRBV6-5 to TRBJ2-3; D perhaps matches TRBD1 (6 bases). V was pared by 10 bases and J by 1 base, with 21 bases between. This CDR3 has 16 amino acids. Germline CDR1 is MNHEY and CDR2 is SVGAGI. For the CDR3, the DNA is TGTGCCACAGTTCCCAGGGGAAAGATGGGCACAGATACGCAGTATTTT. Protein sequence: CATVPRGKMGTDTQYF.

The sample holds many counts of this clonotype. The CDR3 DNA reads as TGTGCCAGCAGTTTGGACAGCGGGAGTTACGACGAGCAGTACTTC. Translation: CASSLDSGSYDEQYF. The chain couples TRBV12-3 or TRBV12-4 to TRBJ2-7; 8 bases are a match to TRBD2. The CDR3 runs to 15 residues. V lost 3 bases, J lost 5 bases, and 9 bases stayed unmatched.